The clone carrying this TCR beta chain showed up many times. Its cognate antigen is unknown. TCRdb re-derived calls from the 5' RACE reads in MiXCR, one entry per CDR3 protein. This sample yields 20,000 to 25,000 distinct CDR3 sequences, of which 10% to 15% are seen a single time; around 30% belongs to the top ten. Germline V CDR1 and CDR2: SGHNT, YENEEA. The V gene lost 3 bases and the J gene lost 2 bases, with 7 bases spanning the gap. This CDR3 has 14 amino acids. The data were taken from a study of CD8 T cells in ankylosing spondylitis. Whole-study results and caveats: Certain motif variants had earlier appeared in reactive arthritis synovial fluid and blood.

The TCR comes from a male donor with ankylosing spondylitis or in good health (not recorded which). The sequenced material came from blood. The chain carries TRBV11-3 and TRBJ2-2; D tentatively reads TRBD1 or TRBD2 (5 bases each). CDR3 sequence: CASSLGVNTGELFF. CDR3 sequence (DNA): TGTGCCAGCAGCTTGGGGGTTAACACCGGGGAGCTGTTTTTT.